The 10 T cell receptor beta chains listed next were all sequenced from one sample in a study of blood T cell repertoires in COVID-19. Some clones are missing from TCRdb's copy, which holds only in-frame ones; the method was immunoSEQ multiplex PCR. The repertoire consists of tens of thousands of clones, with about 88% occurring once and the leading ten covering approximately 3.1%. The material sequenced was PBMCs or T cells enriched from blood (not recorded which). The source of these receptors is a woman between 45 and 60 years old who had recovered from COVID-19.

The chain combines TRBV6-5 with TRBJ2-3; tentatively, D is TRBD1 (6 bases). CDR1 is MNHEY, CDR2 SVGAGI, per germline. Deletions cut 6 bases from V and 8 bases from J, with 12 bases between. The CDR3 runs 12 residues. The CDR3 nucleotides read TGTGCCAGCAGCCTCCAAGGGGGTACGCAGTATTTT. Translated: CASSLQGGTQYF.

This clone was detected a few times. The rearrangement links TRBV6-5 to TRBJ2-2; no firm D call. The CDR3 runs to 12 residues. Germline V gene sequence: CDR1 MNHEY, CDR2 SVGAGI. V lost 2 bases to trimming and J lost 6 bases, with 4 bases between them. The chain's CDR3 is CASSYRSGELFF. The CDR3 DNA follows: TGTGCCAGCAGTTACCGGTCCGGGGAGCTGTTTTTT.

This clone was counted a few times. The gene calls are TRBV6-2 or TRBV6-3 and TRBJ2-7; a possible D gene is TRBD1 (6 bases). In germline, CDR1 is MNHEY, CDR2 SVGEGT. Trimming took 2 bases from V and 1 from J, leaving 9 bases between them. The CDR3 totals 14 residues. CDR3 protein: CASSYERGSYEQYF. CDR3 DNA sequence: TGTGCCAGCAGTTACGAAAGGGGGTCCTACGAGCAGTACTTC.

V is TRBV5-6 and J is TRBJ1-2, with a tentative D call TRBD1 (6 bases). Trimming removed 2 bases at V and 7 bases at J, with 12 bases between. CDR3 length: 13 residues. The germline V gene has CDR1 SGHDT and CDR2 YYEEEE. The CDR3 protein is CASSLDQGSGYTF. The CDR3 DNA reads TGTGCCAGCAGCTTAGATCAGGGGTCTGGCTACACCTTC. Drawing the rest from reference TRBV5-6 and TRBJ1-2, the complete variable domain is DAGVTQSPTHLIKTRGQQVTLRCSPKSGHDTVSWYQQALGQGPQFIFQYYEEEERQRGNFPDRFSGHQFPNYSSELNVNALLLGDSALYLCASSLDQGSGYTFGSGTRLTVV.

The V and J genes are TRBV21-1 and TRBJ1-5. TRBV21-1 represents a pseudogene. This CDR3 is 16 amino acids long. The CDR3 sequence: CASSKVLSGFNQPQHF. The CDR3 DNA sequence: TGTGCCAGCAGCAAAGTACTTTCGGGGTTCAATCAGCCCCAGCATTTT.

This rearrangement joins TRBV29-1 to TRBJ2-7, with 7 positions matching TRBD1. Trimming cost V 1 base and J 6 bases; bases outside gene matches: 6. Germline CDR1 reads SQVTM; CDR2 reads ANQGSEA. The CDR3 runs 13 residues. CDR3 nucleotides: TGCAGCGTTGAAGGACAGGGAAGGGCCGAGCAGTACTTC. It yields the protein CSVEGQGRAEQYF.

This clone appeared a single time. The rearrangement joins TRBV11-2 to TRBJ2-7; the D gene is possibly TRBD2 (6 bases). Germline V gene sequence: CDR1 SGHAT, CDR2 FQNNGV. There are 15 residues in the CDR3. Deletions cut 1 base from V and 2 bases from J, with 12 bases between. CDR3 nucleotides: TGTGCCAGCAGCTTAGGAACGGGACTCCCCTACGAGCAGTACTTC. It is translated as CASSLGTGLPYEQYF.

The rearrangement joins TRBV10-3 to TRBJ2-3; TRBD2 might be the D (5 bases). The CDR3 spans 15 residues. The germline gives CDR1 ENHRY, CDR2 SYGVKD. V was pared by 5 bases and J by 6 bases, with 18 bases between. The CDR3 DNA reads as TGTGCCATCAGTTTCGGGATTCGCGATTCCGATACGCAGTATTTT. This gives the protein CAISFGIRDSDTQYF.

The rearrangement joins TRBV7-2 to TRBJ2-7, with 8 bases that match TRBD2. This CDR3 has 17 residues. Germline CDR1 SGHTA, CDR2 FQGNSA. The trim removed 0 bases at V and 5 bases at J, leaving 12 bases unmatched. CDR3 nucleotides: TGTGCCAGCAGCTTAGCGAAACCGGGACTAGACGCCCACGAGCAGTACTTC. This encodes CASSLAKPGLDAHEQYF.

The rearrangement uses TRBV7-5 and TRBJ2-6; the table gives TRBD2 as D, unverified against the DNA. TRBV7-5 is deemed a pseudogene. CDR3 length: 19 amino acids. Here the CDR3 DNA reads TGTGCCAGAAGCTTAGTCGGGACTCCCCATACGTCTGGGGCCAACGTCCTGACTTTC. Translation: CARSLVGTPHTSGANVLTF.